The entry that follows covers one TCR beta chain sequence. This specimen comes from a study of cytotoxic CD8 clonotypes in ibrutinib-treated CLL. Looking at the study overall: Outcomes included around 24 partial and 2 complete responses; after median roughly six years, roughly 14 stayed remitted and roughly twelve progressed.

Some clones are missing from TCRdb's copy, which holds only in-frame ones; the method was immunoSEQ multiplex PCR. The sample carries some 300,000 clones, around four fifths recorded once. V dropped 4 bases and J dropped 5 bases, with 15 bases sitting between them. CDR1 and CDR2 from the germline V gene are SGDLS and YYNGEE. The CDR3 is made up of 15 amino acids. This rearrangement joins TRBV9 to TRBJ2-2; D ambiguous. The sequencing here drew on PBMCs, taken before ibrutinib treatment. The sequence was collected from a human donor with chronic lymphocytic leukemia. CDR3 in DNA: TGTGCCAGCAGCACCAGTTTGACCTTTACCGGGGAGCTGTTTTTT. Translation gives CASSTSLTFTGELFF.